The 12 T cell receptor beta chains listed next were all sequenced from one sample in a study of shared clonotypes between healthy human individuals. Naive CD8 cells were CD45RO-negative, positively selected for CCR7, excluding terminally differentiated effector memory CD45RA+ cells. Measured with immunoSEQ multiplex PCR; TCRdb has only the in-frame clones, and not every one. The sample gives millions of clones, roughly 94% of which show up once; roughly 1% is in the top ten. The material sequenced was naive CD8+ T cells sorted from blood. The receptors here all came from a man younger than 35 in good health.

V usage is TRBV13 and J usage is TRBJ2-7, with TRBD1 as a possible D gene (5 bases). This CDR3 is 14 amino acids long. V dropped 3 bases and J dropped 4 bases, with 13 bases sitting between them. The germline gives CDR1 PRHDT, CDR2 FYEKMQ (reference sequence). CDR3 bases: TGTGCCAGCAGCTTGAAGGGGTTGCAATACGAGCAGTACTTC. Encoded protein: CASSLKGLQYEQYF.

Regarding this clone: Other DNA sequences from this sample encode an identical CDR3 as well. The DNA of the CDR3 is TGTGCCAGTAGTGCAGGGTACACTGAAGCTTTCTTT. Translation: CASSAGYTEAFF. The rearrangement links TRBV19 to TRBJ1-1; weak D call: TRBD1 (5 bases). V lost 5 bases, J lost 3 bases, and 7 bases lay in between. The CDR3 is made up of 12 amino acids. Germline V CDR1 and CDR2: LNHDA, SQIVND (reference sequence).

This rearrangement joins TRBV28 to TRBJ2-7, with 7 bases that match TRBD1. Trimming removed 6 bases from V and 5 bases from J; junction bases left unmatched: 4. The CDR3 is made up of 12 amino acids. Germline CDR1 and CDR2: MDHEN and SYDVKM. CDR3 residues: CASSMQGDEQYF. CDR3 coding DNA: TGTGCCAGCAGCATGCAGGGGGACGAGCAGTACTTC.

The gene calls are TRBV4-1 and TRBJ1-2; D is uncertain. The CDR3 covers 15 residues. CDR1 MGHRA and CDR2 YSYEKL come from the germline V gene. V lost 0 bases and J 6 bases, leaving 14 bases between the germline ends. The CDR3 DNA follows: TGCGCCAGCAGCCAAGATCGGGGAGGAATGGATGGCTACACCTTC. This sequence encodes CASSQDRGGMDGYTF.

This sequence joins TRBV10-2 and TRBJ1-1; D unresolved. This CDR3 is built from 12 residues. Looked up from germline, CDR1 is WSHSY and CDR2 is SAAADI. V was trimmed by 0 bases and J by 8 bases, leaving 7 bases between them. CDR3 sequence (DNA): TGCGCCAGCAGTGAGTCCCAGGAGGAAGCTTTCTTT. It encodes CASSESQEEAFF.

This chain connects TRBV10-2 to TRBJ2-3, with no clear D. The CDR3 length is 13 residues. Germline V gene lookup returns CDR1 WSHSY and CDR2 SAAADI. The V gene lost 7 bases and the J gene lost 1 base, with 9 bases spanning the gap. CDR3 protein: CASIETGTDTQYF. As DNA, the CDR3 is TGCGCCAGCATCGAAACAGGCACAGATACGCAGTATTTT.

This clone was counted a single time. V is TRBV30 and J is TRBJ1-1; D is perhaps TRBD1 (5 bases). V shed 5 bases and J shed 0 bases, with 10 bases lying between them. The CDR3 runs to 13 residues. CDR1 is GTSNPN, CDR2 SVGIG, per germline (reference sequence). The CDR3 reads CAWGGPLNTEAFF. The CDR3 DNA reads as TGTGCCTGGGGGGGACCCTTGAACACTGAAGCTTTCTTT.

The chain recombines TRBV7-9 with TRBJ2-7; 8 positions match TRBD2. The CDR3 spans 18 residues. The germline V gene has CDR1 SEHNR and CDR2 FQNEAQ (reference sequence). V gave up 5 bases and J gave up 0 bases; unmatched junction bases: 15. CDR3 bases: TGTGCCAGCAGCACCCGGGGGGGCTTACTAGCGGACTCCTACGAGCAGTACTTC. Its translation is CASSTRGGLLADSYEQYF. Drawing the rest from reference TRBV7-9 and TRBJ2-7, the complete variable domain is DTGVSQNPRHKITKRGQNVTFRCDPISEHNRLYWYRQTLGQGPEFLTYFQNEAQLEKSRLLSDRFSAERPKGSFSTLEIQRTEQGDSAMYLCASSTRGGLLADSYEQYFGPGTRLTVT.

The genes are TRBV2 and TRBJ1-4; tentatively, D is TRBD1 (6 bases). Germline V CDR1 and CDR2: SNHLY, FYNNEI. V was clipped by 4 bases and J by 8 bases, with 17 bases between them. The CDR3 has 15 amino acids. CDR3 DNA sequence: TGTGCCAGCAGTGCCGGGACACCGATCGAAGAAAAACTGTTTTTT. Its translation is CASSAGTPIEEKLFF.

This clone showed up just once. The V call is TRBV5-6, the J call TRBJ2-7; D unresolved. The CDR3 contains 16 residues. V lost 2 bases and J 5 bases, leaving 20 bases between the germline ends. Germline CDR1 SGHDT, CDR2 YYEEEE. For the CDR3, the DNA is TGTGCCAGCAGCTTCTACGGACGGGTTTATCAAAACGAGCAGTACTTC. Translating gives CASSFYGRVYQNEQYF.

About this clone itself: Other DNA sequences within the sample encode an identical CDR3. This chain connects TRBV9 to TRBJ2-1; D may match TRBD1 or TRBD2 (6 bases each). This CDR3 spans 13 amino acids. V shed 2 bases and J shed 9 bases, with 12 bases lying between them. Germline CDR1 SGDLS, CDR2 YYNGEE. The CDR3: CASSVVGGGEQFF. For the CDR3, the DNA is TGTGCCAGCAGCGTCGTCGGGGGCGGTGAGCAGTTCTTC.

The chain is built from TRBV4-1 and TRBJ1-3; D is ambiguous. Trimming left V 0 bases short and J 0 bases short, with 6 bases between. Germline lookup yields CDR1 MGHRA and CDR2 YSYEKL. CDR3 length: 15 residues. CDR3 protein: CASSQDKYSGNTIYF. As DNA, the CDR3 is TGCGCCAGCAGCCAAGATAAATACTCTGGAAACACCATATATTTT.